The following is a T cell receptor (beta chain) sequence with its context. This record comes from a study of blood T cells in healthy people across ages. Study at large: Roughly one uniquely barcoded beta molecule per two T cells was captured.

The germline CDR1 and CDR2 sequences are SGHTA and FQGTGA. The CDR3 extends over 17 amino acids. Losses at the gene ends were 2 bases for V and 4 bases for J; bases not matched to a gene: 10. A second PCR of about 6 to 11 cycles used a sample-barcoded 5' primer and a J-beta primer mix. A template-switch adaptor containing 12 random nucleotides labeled each cDNA molecule. A single record per CDR3 protein comes from TCRdb applying MiXCR to the 5' RACE reads. Seen here are more than 1 million distinct CDR3 sequences, more than 35% observed once, and the top ten hold under 20%. The rearrangement links TRBV7-3 to TRBJ2-1, with 8 bases that match TRBD2. The TCR originated in a woman aged 60-75 years in good health. Sequencing was done on a sample of blood. CDR3 loop: CASSLRGRPVDYNEQFF. CDR3 coding DNA: TGTGCCAGCAGCTTACGCGGGAGGCCGGTAGATTACAATGAGCAGTTCTTC.